The clone carrying this T cell receptor beta chain was counted only a few times. Researchers ran the PCR with 60 Vbeta and 13 Jbeta primers. Profiling relied on immunoSEQ multiplex PCR, and the TCRdb table lists in-frame clones only, not all of them. The table includes around 190,000 clones, 75% to 85% detected once. The CDR3 extends over 14 amino acids. The V gene's germline CDR1 is ENHRY and CDR2 SYGVKD. V lost 3 bases to trimming and J lost 3 bases; unmatched junction nucleotides: 2. These data are taken from a study of cytomegalovirus exposure and HLA in healthy donors. The receptor comes from a woman in her twenties or thirties in good health and CMV-seropositive. This chain links TRBV10-3 with TRBJ1-1; 9 bases are shared with TRBD1. The sequenced sample was PBMCs. This CDR3 reads CAISERQGDTEAFF. The DNA of the CDR3 is TGTGCCATCAGTGAACGACAGGGGGACACTGAAGCTTTCTTT.